A selection of T cell receptor gamma chains follows, all from one sample in a study of human gamma delta and Vdelta1 T cells. TCRdb redid the clone calls on the PCR reads with CATT. This table holds 610 or so gamma-chain clones, roughly 13% found once. What was sequenced was Vdelta1 gamma-delta T cells from blood. These receptors all come from a human donor in good health. Each CDR3 is given with its conserved first and last residue. Part of the rows lack a size; the others show once, few, many or a class for expanded clones.

V gene,clone size,J gene,CDR3 protein,CDR3 DNA
TRGV2,medium-sized,TRGJP2,CATWDVGSDWIKTF,TGTGCCACCTGGGACGTGGGTAGTGATTGGATCAAGACGTTT
TRGV10,NA,TRGJP2,CAAWAYSSDWIKTF,TGTGCTGCGTGGGCTTATAGTAGTGATTGGATCAAGACGTTT
TRGV8,few,TRGJP2,CATWVWRSDWIKTF,TGTGCCACCTGGGTCTGGCGTAGTGATTGGATCAAGACGTTT
TRGV8,few,TRGJ1/TRGJ2,CATWDAYYYKKLF,TGTGCCACCTGGGATGCCTATTATTATAAGAAACTCTTT
TRGV10,NA,TRGJ1/TRGJ2,CAACLDSSNYYKKLF,TGTGCTGCGTGTCTGGACTCCTCGAATTATTATAAGAAACTCTTT
TRGV3,NA,TRGJ1/TRGJ2,CATWPKARYYKKLF,TGTGCCACCTGGCCCAAGGCGAGGTATTATAAGAAACTCTTT
TRGV3,large,TRGJ1/TRGJ2,CATWDRLEKLF,TGTGCCACCTGGGACAGGCTAGAGAAACTCTTT
TRGV8,medium-sized,TRGJ1/TRGJ2,CATWDTDYKKLF,TGTGCCACCTGGGATACGGATTATAAGAAACTCTTT
TRGV3,few,TRGJ1/TRGJ2,CATWDRRYYKKLF,TGTGCCACCTGGGACAGGCGTTATTATAAGAAACTCTTT
TRGV3,medium-sized,TRGJ1/TRGJ2,CATWDSPNYYKKLF,TGTGCCACCTGGGACAGCCCGAATTATTATAAGAAACTCTTT
TRGV3,few,TRGJ1/TRGJ2,CATWDRPFDKKLF,TGTGCCACCTGGGACAGGCCGTTCGATAAGAAACTCTTT
TRGV4,NA,TRGJ1/TRGJ2,CATWDGGGFYYKKLF,TGTGCCACCTGGGACGGTGGAGGTTTTTATTATAAGAAACTCTTT
TRGV8,few,TRGJP2,CATWDSRWIKTF,TGTGCCACCTGGGATAGCAGATGGATCAAGACGTTT
TRGV10,few,TRGJ1/TRGJ2,CAAWDLCYKKLF,TGTGCTGCGTGGGACCTATGTTATAAGAAACTCTTT
TRGV4,NA,TRGJ1/TRGJ2,CATWDGAHYYKKLF,TGTGCCACCTGGGACGGGGCCCATTATTATAAGAAACTCTTT
TRGV3,few,TRGJ1/TRGJ2,CATWDGPHYKKLF,TGTGCCACCTGGGACGGGCCGCATTATAAGAAACTCTTT
TRGV9,large,TRGJ1/TRGJ2,CALWEVKNYYKKLF,TGTGCCTTGTGGGAGGTGAAGAATTATTATAAGAAACTCTTT
TRGV11,medium-sized,TRGJP1,CTTVPAGFGDWFKIF,NA
TRGV9,NA,TRGJ1/TRGJ2,CALWEVLGKLF,TGTGCCTTGTGGGAGGTGCTCGGGAAACTCTTT
TRGV4,few,TRGJ1/TRGJ2,CATWDGQYKKLF,TGTGCCACCTGGGACGGGCAATATAAGAAACTCTTT
TRGV11,NA,TRGJP1,CACWIRPPGWFKIF,TGTGCCTGCTGGATTAGGCCTCCTGGTTGGTTCAAGATATTT
TRGV2,few,TRGJP1,CATWDGTTGWFKIF,TGTGCCACCTGGGACGGTACCACTGGTTGGTTCAAGATATTT
TRGV4,NA,TRGJ1/TRGJ2,CATWDGMSDYKKLF,TGTGCCACCTGGGACGGAATGTCCGATTATAAGAAACTCTTT
TRGV3,NA,TRGJ1/TRGJ2,CATWDNRYYKKLF,TGTGCCACCTGGGACAATAGGTATTATAAGAAACTCTTT
TRGV3,NA,TRGJ1/TRGJ2,CATWDRPRGRYYKKLF,TGTGCCACCTGGGACAGGCCAAGGGGGAGATATTATAAGAAACTCTTT
TRGV2,few,TRGJP2,CATWERWIKTF,TGTGCCACCTGGGAACGGTGGATCAAGACGTTT
TRGV2,once,TRGJP1,CAYTTGWFKIF,TGTGCTTATACCACTGGTTGGTTCAAGATATTT
TRGV8,large,TRGJ1/TRGJ2,CATWDRRRHSNYYKKLF,TGTGCCACCTGGGATAGGAGGAGGCATTCGAATTATTATAAGAAACTCTTT
TRGV9,NA,TRGJ1/TRGJ2,CALWEVHGYYKKLF,TGTGCCTTGTGGGAGGTGCATGGTTATTATAAGAAACTCTTT
TRGV8,large,TRGJP,CATWDSQELGKKIKVF,TGTGCCACCTGGGATAGTCAAGAGTTGGGCAAAAAAATCAAGGTATTT
TRGV9,medium-sized,TRGJ1/TRGJ2,CALWEKPPYKKLF,TGTGCCTTGTGGGAGAAACCCCCTTATAAGAAACTCTTT
TRGV3,NA,TRGJ1/TRGJ2,CATWDATPYYYKKLF,TGTGCCACCTGGGACGCCACCCCTTATTATTATAAGAAACTCTTT
TRGV5,few,TRGJ1/TRGJ2,CATWDRRQKLF,TGTGCCACCTGGGACAGGCGTCAGAAACTCTTT
TRGV9,hyperexpanded,TRGJ1/TRGJ2,CALWEVRGKLF,TGTGCCTTGTGGGAGGTGCGGGGGAAACTCTTT
TRGV2,NA,TRGJ1/TRGJ2,CATWDGQLVGYKKLF,TGTGCCACCTGGGACGGGCAATTGGTTGGTTATAAGAAACTCTTT
TRGV4,few,TRGJ1/TRGJ2,CATWCYYKKLF,TGTGCCACCTGGTGTTATTATAAGAAACTCTTT
TRGV5P,NA,TRGJ1/TRGJ2,CATWVYGPYYKKLF,TGTGCCACCTGGGTATATGGGCCTTATTATAAGAAACTCTTT
TRGV3,few,TRGJ1/TRGJ2,CATWGVLLYKKLF,TGTGCCACCTGGGGAGTGTTATTATATAAGAAACTCTTT
TRGV3,NA,TRGJP2,CATWDGGGDSSDWIKTF,TGTGCCACCTGGGACGGGGGGGGTGATAGTAGTGATTGGATCAAGACGTTT
TRGV3,NA,TRGJP,CATWDRLMLGKKIKVF,TGTGCCACCTGGGACAGGCTTATGTTGGGCAAAAAAATCAAGGTATTT
TRGV5,NA,TRGJ1/TRGJ2,CATWDRGNYKKLF,TGTGCCACCTGGGACAGGGGGAATTATAAGAAACTCTTT
TRGV2,few,TRGJP2,CATWDGRGSSDWIKTF,TGTGCCACCTGGGACGGGCGGGGGAGTAGTGATTGGATCAAGACGTTT
TRGV3,NA,TRGJ1/TRGJ2,CATWDRHPKKLF,TGTGCCACCTGGGACAGGCACCCTAAGAAACTCTTT
TRGV8,NA,TRGJ1/TRGJ2,CATWEQRYYKKLF,TGTGCCACCTGGGAGCAGCGCTATTATAAGAAACTCTTT
TRGV4,once,TRGJP2,CATWDGAVLSSDWIKTF,TGTGCCACCTGGGACGGTGCTGTCTTGAGTAGTGATTGGATCAAGACGTTT